The 9 T cell receptor beta chains below were found in one sample sequenced in a study of blood T cell repertoires in COVID-19. This table comes from immunoSEQ multiplex PCR, and its TCRdb copy is limited to in-frame clones, with some not included. The table lists 200,000 to 250,000 clones, 65% to 90% of them singletons. The sequenced material came from peripheral blood. These TCRs come from a woman in her 70s with acute or convalescent COVID-19.

This clone is a singleton in its sample. This chain links TRBV29-1 with TRBJ2-3; 7 nucleotides agree with TRBD2. Germline values: CDR1 SQVTM, CDR2 ANQGSEA. The CDR3 is 15 amino acids. The V and J ends lost 2 bases and 0 bases, in that order; junction bases with no gene match: 5. CDR3 DNA: TGCAGCGTTGAATTGAGCGGGGCTAGCACAGATACGCAGTATTTT. This gives the protein CSVELSGASTDTQYF.

This chain connects TRBV6-2 or TRBV6-3 to TRBJ1-3; 8 nucleotides align to TRBD1. Germline values: CDR1 MNHEY, CDR2 SVGEGT. CDR3 length: 16 amino acids. V lost 6 bases and J lost 2; bases outside the gene matches: 9. The CDR3 DNA reads TGTGCCAGCAGCCGCGACAGGGGATGGACTGGAAACACCATATATTTT. This encodes CASSRDRGWTGNTIYF.

This sequence joins TRBV5-1 and TRBJ1-3, with D unclear. CDR1 and CDR2 from the germline V gene are SGHRS and YFSETQ. V lost 4 bases, J lost 0 bases, and 14 bases lay in between. The CDR3 runs to 16 residues. The CDR3 DNA is TGCGCCAGCAGCGCCTACCAAAGAACCTCTGGAAACACCATATATTTT. Amino acid sequence: CASSAYQRTSGNTIYF.

This chain connects TRBV18 to TRBJ2-5; 11 bases line up with TRBD1. This CDR3 has 15 residues. Trimming cost V 3 bases and J 4 bases; bases outside gene matches: 4. Germline-derived CDR1 and CDR2 are KGHSH and LQKENI. CDR3 protein: CASSPDRGLSETQYF. CDR3 coding DNA: TGTGCCAGCTCACCGGACAGGGGGCTATCAGAGACCCAGTACTTC.

The chain couples TRBV19 to TRBJ1-1, with TRBD1 matching 7 bases. V shed 3 bases and J 0 bases; nucleotides not matched to a gene: 10. Per germline, CDR1 LNHDA and CDR2 SQIVND (reference sequence). This CDR3 region has 17 residues. CDR3 DNA sequence: TGTGCCAGTAGTATGGCGGGACAGTTGATTATGAACACTGAAGCTTTCTTT. Translating gives CASSMAGQLIMNTEAFF.

This chain joins TRBV5-5 and TRBJ1-1; 11 nucleotides match TRBD1. Germline trimming cut 4 bases from V and 5 bases from J; bases unmatched to any gene: 4. The CDR3 contains 14 residues. Germline lookup yields CDR1 SGHKS and CDR2 YYEKEE (reference sequence). The CDR3 is CASSVDRGRTEAFF. Here the CDR3 DNA reads TGTGCCAGCAGCGTGGACAGGGGGCGAACTGAAGCTTTCTTT.

The rearrangement joins TRBV4-1 to TRBJ1-4; TRBD1 matches 12 bases. The trim removed 1 base at V and 6 bases at J, leaving 3 bases unmatched. The germline V gene has CDR1 MGHRA and CDR2 YSYEKL. The CDR3 extends over 16 amino acids. As DNA, the CDR3 is TGCGCCAGCAGCCAAGTGGGACAGGGGGCCCATGAAAAACTGTTTTTT. It specifies CASSQVGQGAHEKLFF.

This rearrangement joins TRBV6-5 to TRBJ2-1, with TRBD1 as a possible D gene (6 bases). Trimming took 7 bases from V and 3 from J, leaving 16 bases between them. Germline V lookup: CDR1 MNHEY, CDR2 SVGAGI. The CDR3 extends over 15 amino acids. DNA of the CDR3: TGTGCCAGCACCAAGGACAGCGGACACTACAATGAGCAGTTCTTC. Translated: CASTKDSGHYNEQFF.

The chain has TRBV19 and TRBJ2-1; D is uncertain. Germline CDR1 is LNHDA and CDR2 is SQIVND (reference sequence). This CDR3 is built from 17 residues. The V gene lost 3 bases and the J gene lost 5 bases, with 20 bases spanning the gap. The CDR3 region is CASSIPRMQAQHNEQFF. DNA for the CDR3: TGTGCCAGTAGTATCCCCCGTATGCAAGCTCAACACAATGAGCAGTTCTTC.